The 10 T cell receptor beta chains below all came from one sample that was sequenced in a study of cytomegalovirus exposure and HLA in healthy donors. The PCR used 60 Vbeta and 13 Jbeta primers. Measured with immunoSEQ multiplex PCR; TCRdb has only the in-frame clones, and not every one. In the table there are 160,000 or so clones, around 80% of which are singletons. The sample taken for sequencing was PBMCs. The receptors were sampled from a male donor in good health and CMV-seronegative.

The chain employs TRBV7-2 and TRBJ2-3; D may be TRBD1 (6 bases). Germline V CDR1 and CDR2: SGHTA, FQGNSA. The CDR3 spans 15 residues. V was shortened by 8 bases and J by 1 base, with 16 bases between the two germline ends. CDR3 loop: CASGKQGLGTDTQYF. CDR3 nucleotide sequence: TGTGCCAGCGGGAAACAGGGATTGGGCACAGATACGCAGTATTTT.

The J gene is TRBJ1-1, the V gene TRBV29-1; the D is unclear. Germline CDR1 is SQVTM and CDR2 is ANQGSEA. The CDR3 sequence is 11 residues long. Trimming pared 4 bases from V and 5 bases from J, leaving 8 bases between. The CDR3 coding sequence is TGCAGCGTTGCCCCGGGGACTGAAGCTTTCTTT. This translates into CSVAPGTEAFF.

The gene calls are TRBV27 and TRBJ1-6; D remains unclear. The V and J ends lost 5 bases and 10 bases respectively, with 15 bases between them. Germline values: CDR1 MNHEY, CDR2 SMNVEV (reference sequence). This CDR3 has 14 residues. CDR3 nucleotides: TGTGCCAGCAGTCCGTCTCCCGCGGTCTCACCCCTCCACTTT. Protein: CASSPSPAVSPLHF.

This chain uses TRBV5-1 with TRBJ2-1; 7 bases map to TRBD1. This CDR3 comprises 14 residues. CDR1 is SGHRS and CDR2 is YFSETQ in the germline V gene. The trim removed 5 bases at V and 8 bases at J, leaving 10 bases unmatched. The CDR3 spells CASSYTGVLDEQFF. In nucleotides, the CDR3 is TGCGCCAGCAGTTACACAGGGGTTTTGGATGAGCAGTTCTTC.

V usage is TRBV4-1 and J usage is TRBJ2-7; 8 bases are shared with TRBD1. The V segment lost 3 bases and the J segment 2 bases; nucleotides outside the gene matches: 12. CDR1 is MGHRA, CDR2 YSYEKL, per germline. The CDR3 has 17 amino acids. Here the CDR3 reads CASSQGQVISRPYEQYF. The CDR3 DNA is TGCGCCAGCAGCCAGGGACAGGTTATCTCCCGCCCCTACGAGCAGTACTTC.

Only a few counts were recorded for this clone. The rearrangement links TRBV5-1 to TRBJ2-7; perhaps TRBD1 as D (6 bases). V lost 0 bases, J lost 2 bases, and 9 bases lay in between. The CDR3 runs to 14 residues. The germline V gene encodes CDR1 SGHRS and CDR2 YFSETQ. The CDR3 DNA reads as TGCGCCAGCAGCTTGGCGGACAGACCCTACGAGCAGTACTTC. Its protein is CASSLADRPYEQYF.

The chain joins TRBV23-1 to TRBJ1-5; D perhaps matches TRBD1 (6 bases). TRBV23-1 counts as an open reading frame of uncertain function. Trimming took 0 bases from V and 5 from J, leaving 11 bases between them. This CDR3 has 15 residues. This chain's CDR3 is CASSQSQGSDQPQHF. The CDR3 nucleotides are TGCGCCAGCAGTCAATCTCAGGGGAGCGATCAGCCCCAGCATTTT.

This CDR3 is CASSASAQSTSTDTQYF. The DNA of the CDR3 is TGTGCCAGCAGCGCTAGCGCTCAGAGTACTAGCACAGATACGCAGTATTTT. This chain joins TRBV7-9 and TRBJ2-3; tentative D call: TRBD2 (6 bases). CDR3 length: 17 residues. The V end was cut by 5 bases, the J end by 0 bases, with 18 bases between. The germline V gene has CDR1 SEHNR and CDR2 FQNEAQ (reference sequence). Full variable domain (outside the CDR3, taken from reference TRBV7-9 and TRBJ2-3): DTGVSQNPRHKITKRGQNVTFRCDPISEHNRLYWYRQTLGQGPEFLTYFQNEAQLEKSRLLSDRFSAERPKGSFSTLEIQRTEQGDSAMYLCASSASAQSTSTDTQYFGPGTRLTVL.

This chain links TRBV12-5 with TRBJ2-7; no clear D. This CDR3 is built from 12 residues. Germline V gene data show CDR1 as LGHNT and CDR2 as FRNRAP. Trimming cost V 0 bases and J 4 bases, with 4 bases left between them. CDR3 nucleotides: TGTGCTAGTGGTTTGGTCTTATACGAGCAGTACTTC. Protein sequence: CASGLVLYEQYF.

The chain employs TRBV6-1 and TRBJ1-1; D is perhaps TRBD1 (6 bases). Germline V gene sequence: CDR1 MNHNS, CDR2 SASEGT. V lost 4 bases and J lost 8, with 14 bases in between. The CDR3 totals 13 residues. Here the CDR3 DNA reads TGTGCCAGCAGTGTGGACAGAAAGCGAGAAGCTTTCTTT. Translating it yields CASSVDRKREAFF.